Below, 13 T cell receptor beta chains from the same sample are listed, as sequenced in a study of blood T cells in healthy people across ages. A second PCR, run for 7 to 11 cycles, used a sample-barcoded 5' primer plus a J-beta primer mix. Each CDR3 protein is one row after TCRdb ran MiXCR on the 5' RACE reads. The sample includes around 520,000 distinct CDR3 sequences, about 26% of them seen just once. The same data also went into a second study, on T cells of mothers and their children.

Input material: blood. The receptors were sampled from a boy aged 2-9 years in good health.

The chain employs TRBV23-1 and TRBJ2-2; D call uncertain. Being an ORF, TRBV23-1 has a function that is uncertain. CDR3 size: 16 residues. Trimming pared 6 bases from V and 0 bases from J, leaving 14 bases between. The CDR3 DNA is TGCGCCAGCAGCGATCGACCCCGGGCGAACACCGGGGAGCTGTTTTTT. Amino acids: CASSDRPRANTGELFF.

This clonotype was picked up a small number of times. J is TRBJ2-3 and V is TRBV7-3, with D unclear. V lost 1 base to trimming and J lost 1 base, with 3 bases between them. The CDR3 extends over 13 amino acids. Germline CDR1 and CDR2: SGHTA and FQGTGA. The CDR3 coding sequence is TGTGCCAGCAGCTTAATAGGCACAGATACGCAGTATTTT. Translation gives CASSLIGTDTQYF.

The rearrangement joins TRBV30 to TRBJ2-4; the D is unclear. Germline CDR1 is GTSNPN and CDR2 is SVGIG (reference sequence). The CDR3 is made up of 11 amino acids. The ends were cut back, 2 bases at V and 8 bases at J, with 7 bases in the middle. CDR3 bases: TGTGCCTGGAGTCTAAGGGACATTCAGTACTTC. As protein: CAWSLRDIQYF.

V gene TRBV2 combines with J gene TRBJ1-2; TRBD1 is a possible D gene (6 bases). The germline V and J ends were trimmed by 2 bases and 4 bases, with 14 bases remaining between them. The CDR3 is made up of 15 amino acids. Germline V lookup: CDR1 SNHLY, CDR2 FYNNEI. As DNA, the CDR3 is TGTGCCAGCAGTGAAAGATCAGGGGTAGTCTATGGCTACACCTTC. This gives the protein CASSERSGVVYGYTF.

This clonotype was found a few times. CDR3 nucleotides: TGTGCCAGCAGCCCCTTTCAGTCTGCCTACGAGCAGTACTTC. Protein: CASSPFQSAYEQYF. The V and J genes are TRBV11-2 and TRBJ2-7, with no clear D. The CDR3 runs 14 residues. V gave up 5 bases and J gave up 2 bases, with 13 bases separating them. Germline CDR1 reads SGHAT; CDR2 reads FQNNGV.

This chain connects TRBV19 to TRBJ2-1; TRBD2 aligns across 9 bases. The V gene end was trimmed by 7 bases and the J gene end by 5 bases; junction bases not matched to a gene: 6. The CDR3 length is 14 residues. Looked up from germline, CDR1 is LNHDA and CDR2 is SQIVND (reference sequence). The CDR3 region is CASKETSGHNEQFF. The CDR3 bases are TGTGCCAGTAAAGAGACTAGCGGACACAATGAGCAGTTCTTC.

J is TRBJ2-5 and V is TRBV13, with D perhaps TRBD2 (5 bases). The CDR3 is 14 residues long. The ends were cut back, 5 bases at V and 2 bases at J, with 12 bases in the middle. Per germline, CDR1 PRHDT and CDR2 FYEKMQ (reference sequence). Here the CDR3 DNA reads TGTGCCAGCAGCCCAGAGGGCAGGCAAGAGACCCAGTACTTC. Protein: CASSPEGRQETQYF.

The chain recombines TRBV6-6 with TRBJ1-1; the D gene is possibly TRBD1 (6 bases). Germline V gene sequence: CDR1 MNHNY, CDR2 SVGAGI (reference sequence). V dropped 8 bases and J dropped 1 base, with 11 bases sitting between them. CDR3 length equals 13 residues. For the CDR3, the DNA is TGTGCCAGCGGTCAGGGGTCGAACACTGAAGCTTTCTTT. Amino acid sequence: CASGQGSNTEAFF.

The V and J genes are TRBV18 and TRBJ2-5, with 8 bases matching TRBD2. Germline lookup yields CDR1 KGHSH and CDR2 LQKENI. There are 15 residues in the CDR3. J gave up 3 bases and V 3 bases, and 6 bases lay outside the gene matches. The CDR3 nucleotides are TGTGCCAGCTCACCTTCAACTAGCGGAGAAGAGACCCAGTACTTC. Its protein is CASSPSTSGEETQYF. The full variable domain, with the rest looked up from reference TRBV18 and TRBJ2-5, is NAGVMQNPRHLVRRRGQEARLRCSPMKGHSHVYWYRQLPEEGLKFMVYLQKENIIDESGMPKERFSAEFPKEGPSILRIQQVVRGDSAAYFCASSPSTSGEETQYFGPGTRLLVL.

This chain uses TRBV20-1 with TRBJ1-1; D unclear. The germline V gene encodes CDR1 DFQATT and CDR2 SNEGSKA (reference sequence). CDR3 length equals 14 residues. The V end was cut by 0 bases, the J end by 2 bases, with 10 bases between. CDR3 sequence: CSAREGDGNTEAFF. The CDR3 nucleotides are TGCAGTGCTAGAGAGGGAGACGGAAACACTGAAGCTTTCTTT.

Note on this clonotype: One end of the junction does not line up with germline, which may come from a read error. The V call is TRBV15, the J call TRBJ2-5; D remains ambiguous. Germline V gives CDR1 LNHNV, CDR2 YYDKDF (reference sequence). The CDR3 sequence is 14 residues long. As DNA, the CDR3 is TGTGCCACCAGCAGAGCTCGCGCCCAAGAGACCCGGTACTTC. It yields the protein CATSRARAQETRYF.

The rearrangement uses TRBV29-1 and TRBJ2-5; D not certain. CDR1 and CDR2 from the germline V gene are SQVTM and ANQGSEA. This CDR3 has 13 amino acids. Trimming removed 1 base at V and 0 bases at J, with 6 bases between. Here the CDR3 reads CSVEGRYQETQYF. CDR3 bases: TGCAGCGTTGAAGGCAGGTACCAAGAGACCCAGTACTTC.

The chain joins TRBV3-1 to TRBJ1-2, with D unresolved. V was cut by 3 bases and J by 5 bases, with 10 bases left in between. The V gene's germline CDR1 is LGHDT and CDR2 YNNKEL (reference sequence). The CDR3 is 13 amino acids. The CDR3 reads CASSQRSGYGYTF. CDR3 nucleotides: TGTGCCAGCAGCCAGCGCTCAGGATATGGCTACACCTTC.